This T cell receptor beta chain derives from a study of blood T cell repertoires in COVID-19. At the level of the study: From the United States, Italy and Spain came samples of acute and convalescent COVID-19. PBMCs, B-cell-depleted T cells, or T cells provided the cDNA or gDNA that made up the material.

Measured with immunoSEQ multiplex PCR; TCRdb has only the in-frame clones, and not every one. The table records approximately 190,000 clones, around four fifths of them present only once. CDR1 and CDR2 (germline): ENHRY, SYGVKD. The CDR3 extends over 15 amino acids. V trimming: 7 bases; J trimming: 6 bases; junction bases outside the gene matches: 4. Sample: peripheral blood. The gene calls are TRBV10-3 and TRBJ1-6, with 12 bases identical to TRBD1. The source of this sequence is a woman between 70 and 85 years old with active or convalescent COVID-19. CDR3 in amino acids: CAITGTGGSNSPLHF. The CDR3 DNA follows: TGTGCCATCACCGGGACAGGGGGCTCTAATTCACCCCTCCACTTT.